This record looks at one TCR beta chain sequence and its context. The study made its TRB cDNA libraries by 5' RACE, adding UMI labels. TCRdb reanalyzed the 5' RACE reads and collapses them to one entry per CDR3 protein, without DNA. The record lists roughly 71,000 distinct CDR3 sequences, of which the ten most abundant hold about 1.5%. Germline V CDR1 and CDR2: SGHVS, FQNEAQ. The CDR3 is made up of 15 amino acids. This record belongs to a study of CXCR3-negative and CXCR3-positive naive CD8 T cells. This sequence originates from a human donor in good health. Some clones in this sample may be carry-over from other donors' samples. The sequencing input was naive CXCR3- CD8+ T cells from blood. Subset specified: CD45RO-CCR7+CD27+CD95- naive CD8+ T cells lacking CXCR3 (TNR3-). The rearrangement joins TRBV7-8 to TRBJ2-2; TCRdb's D call, TRBD1, is unchecked because there is no DNA. The CDR3 spells CASSSKQQGLGELFF. Drawing the rest from reference TRBV7-8 and TRBJ2-2, the complete variable domain is GAGVSQSPRYKVAKRGQDVALRCDPISGHVSLFWYQQALGQGPEFLTYFQNEAQLDKSGLPSDRFFAERPEGSVSTLKIQRTQQEDSAVYLCASSSKQQGLGELFFGEGSRLTVL.